This T cell receptor (beta chain) appears in the sequencing data of a study of shared clonotypes between healthy human individuals. Study outcomes and limitations: All-four-donor shared clonotypes had higher generation probabilities than non-shared clonotypes did.

Note on this clone: Its matching antigen is unknown.

Deep was the level used in running the assay. Each cell subset's genomic DNA was divided evenly among several immunoSEQ plates. The method was immunoSEQ multiplex PCR; TCRdb's version includes in-frame clones alone and lacks a portion of them. The table has around 2.5 million clones, roughly 93% seen once. Losses at the gene ends were 6 bases for V and 2 bases for J; bases not matched to a gene: 6. The CDR3 contains 15 residues. Germline CDR1 MGHDK, CDR2 SYGVNS. J is TRBJ2-2 and V is TRBV25-1, with 7 bases identical to TRBD1. This sequence originates from a man aged 18 to 30 in good health. Some clones in this sample may be carry-over from other donors' samples. What was sequenced was naive CD4+ T cells from PBMCs. The subset was: CD45RA+ positively selected. The CDR3 DNA reads as TGTGCCAGCAGGGTAGACAGGGTAAACACCGGGGAGCTGTTTTTT. Protein sequence: CASRVDRVNTGELFF. The variable domain in full, completed from reference TRBV25-1 and TRBJ2-2, reads EADIYQTPRYLVIGTGKKITLECSQTMGHDKMYWYQQDPGMELHLIHYSYGVNSTEKGDLSSESTVSRIRTEHFPLTLESARPSHTSQYLCASRVDRVNTGELFFGEGSRLTVL.